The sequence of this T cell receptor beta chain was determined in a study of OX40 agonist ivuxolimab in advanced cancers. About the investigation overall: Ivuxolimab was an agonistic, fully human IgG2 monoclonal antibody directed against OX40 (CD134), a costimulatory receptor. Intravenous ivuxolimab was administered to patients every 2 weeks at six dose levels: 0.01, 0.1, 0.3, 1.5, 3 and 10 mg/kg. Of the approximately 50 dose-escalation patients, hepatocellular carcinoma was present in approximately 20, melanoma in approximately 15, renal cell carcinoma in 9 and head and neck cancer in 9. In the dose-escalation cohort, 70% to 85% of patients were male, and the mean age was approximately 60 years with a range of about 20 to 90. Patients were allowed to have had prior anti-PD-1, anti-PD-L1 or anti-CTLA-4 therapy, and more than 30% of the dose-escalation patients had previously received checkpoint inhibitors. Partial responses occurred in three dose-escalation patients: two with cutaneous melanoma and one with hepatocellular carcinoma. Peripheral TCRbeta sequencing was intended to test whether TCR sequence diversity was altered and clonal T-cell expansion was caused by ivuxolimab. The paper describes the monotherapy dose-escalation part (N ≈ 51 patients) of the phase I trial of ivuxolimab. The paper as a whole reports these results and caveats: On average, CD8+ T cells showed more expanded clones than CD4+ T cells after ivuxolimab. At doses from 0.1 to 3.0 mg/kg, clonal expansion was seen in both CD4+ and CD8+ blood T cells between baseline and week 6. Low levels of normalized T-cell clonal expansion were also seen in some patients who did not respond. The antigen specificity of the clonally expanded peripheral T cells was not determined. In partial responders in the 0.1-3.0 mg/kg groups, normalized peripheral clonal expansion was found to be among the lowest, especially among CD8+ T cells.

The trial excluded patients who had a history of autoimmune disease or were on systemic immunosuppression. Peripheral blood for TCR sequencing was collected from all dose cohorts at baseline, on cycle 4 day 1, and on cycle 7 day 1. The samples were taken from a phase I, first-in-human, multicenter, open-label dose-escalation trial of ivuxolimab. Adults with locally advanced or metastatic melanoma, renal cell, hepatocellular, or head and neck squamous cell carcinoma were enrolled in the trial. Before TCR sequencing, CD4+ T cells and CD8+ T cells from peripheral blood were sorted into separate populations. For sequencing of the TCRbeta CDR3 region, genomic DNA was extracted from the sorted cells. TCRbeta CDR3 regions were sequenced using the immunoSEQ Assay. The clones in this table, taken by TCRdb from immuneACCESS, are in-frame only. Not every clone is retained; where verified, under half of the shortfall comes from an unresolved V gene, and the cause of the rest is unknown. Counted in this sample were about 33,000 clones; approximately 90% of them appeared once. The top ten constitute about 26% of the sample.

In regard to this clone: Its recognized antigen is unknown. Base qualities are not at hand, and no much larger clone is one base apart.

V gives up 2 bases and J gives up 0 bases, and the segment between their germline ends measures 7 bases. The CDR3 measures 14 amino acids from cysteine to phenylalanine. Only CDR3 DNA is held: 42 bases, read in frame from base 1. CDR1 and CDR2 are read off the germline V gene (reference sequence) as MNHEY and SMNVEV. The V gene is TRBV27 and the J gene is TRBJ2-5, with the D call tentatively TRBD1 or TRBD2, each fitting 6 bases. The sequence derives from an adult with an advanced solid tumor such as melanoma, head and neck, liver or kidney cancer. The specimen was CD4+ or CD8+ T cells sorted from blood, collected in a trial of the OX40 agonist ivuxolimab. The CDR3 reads CASSLGGHQETQYF. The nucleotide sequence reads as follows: TGTGCCAGCAGTTTAGGGGGGCACCAAGAGACCCAGTACTTC.